The rows below give T cell receptor beta chains drawn from one sample of a study of T cells after yellow fever vaccination. TCRdb re-analysed the 5' RACE reads in MiXCR, keeping a single row per CDR3 protein. The sample holds hundreds of thousands of distinct CDR3 sequences, over 8% seen once. The sample in question was PBMCs, obtained on the day of the first yellow fever vaccination. The source of these receptors is a man younger than 30 who received the YFV17D yellow fever vaccine. The CDR3 runs from the conserved cysteine through the conserved F or W. Fields, in order: J gene, CDR3 length, V gene, clone size, D gene, CDR3 protein, CDR3 DNA. D genes are given only for firm matches. Size is omitted from some rows. Given values are once, few, many or a class for expanded clones.

TRBJ2-2 17 TRBV4-2 many TRBD1 CASSRRQGAPNTGELFF TGTGCCAGCAGCCGACGACAGGGGGCGCCGAACACCGGGGAGCTGTTTTTT
TRBJ2-2 15 TRBV9 many TRBD2 CASSVVAGDSGELFF TGTGCCAGCAGCGTAGTCGCGGGGGACTCCGGGGAGCTGTTTTTT
TRBJ1-5 18 TRBV4-2 few TRBD1 CASSQIGRGQGSNQPQHF TGTGCCAGCAGCCAAATTGGACGGGGACAGGGTAGCAATCAGCCCCAGCATTTT
TRBJ1-1 14 TRBV7-9 few NA CASSFSGMNTEAFF TGTGCCAGCAGCTTTTCGGGGATGAACACTGAAGCTTTCTTT
TRBJ2-5 15 TRBV4-2 many NA CASSQDGGSGETQYF TGTGCCAGCAGCCAAGACGGCGGGTCCGGGGAGACCCAGTACTTC
TRBJ2-7 14 TRBV30 few TRBD1 CAWSKGQVGGEQYF TGTGCCTGGAGTAAGGGACAGGTCGGTGGCGAGCAGTACTTC
TRBJ1-6 14 TRBV14 NA NA CASSQEGTYSPLHF TGTGCCAGCAGCCAAGAAGGGACCTATTCACCCCTCCACTTT
TRBJ2-3 13 TRBV6-4 few NA CASSITLRDTQYF TGTGCCAGCAGTATAACGTTAAGGGATACGCAGTATTTT
TRBJ2-2 16 TRBV27 many TRBD1 CASSFWGQGNTGELFF TGTGCCAGCAGTTTCTGGGGACAGGGTAACACCGGGGAGCTGTTTTTT
TRBJ2-1 16 TRBV12-3/TRBV12-4 many NA CASSMTGEQGVNEQFF TGTGCCAGCAGTATGACAGGTGAACAGGGAGTCAATGAGCAGTTCTTC
TRBJ2-3 13 TRBV19 NA NA CASSMISSDTQYF TGTGCCAGTAGTATGATTAGCTCAGATACGCAGTATTTT
TRBJ2-3 13 TRBV7-2 many NA CASSLAVTDTQYF TGTGCCAGCAGCCTCGCGGTCACAGATACGCAGTATTTT
TRBJ1-4 17 TRBV5-1 many TRBD1 CASRETYRGLTNEKLFF TGCGCCAGCAGAGAGACCTACAGGGGACTAACTAATGAAAAACTGTTTTTT